This paragraph covers one TCR beta chain sequence. Each CDR3 protein gets one entry after TCRdb re-called the reads with MiXCR. The sample contains 75,000 to 100,000 distinct CDR3 sequences, around 30% of which appear only once. The data stem from a study of type 1 regulatory T cells. The CDR3 length is 15 residues. The junction had 14 bases not matched to a gene; V was cut back by 5 bases and J by 6 bases. Germline assignment: CDR1 DFQATT and CDR2 SNEGSKA (reference sequence). The chain employs TRBV20-1 and TRBJ2-5; 8 bases map to TRBD2. This clonotype originated in a human donor in good health. The sequencing sample was made of CD4+ T cells, either the whole sample or a sorted fraction (not recorded which). CDR3 nucleotide sequence: TGCAGTGCTGGCACTAGCGGCCTTCAAGGGAAGACCCAGTACTTC. Residues: CSAGTSGLQGKTQYF.